This T cell receptor beta chain was observed in a study of T cell changes during pregnancy in multiple sclerosis. The table came from immunoSEQ multiplex PCR; TCRdb's copy has only in-frame clones and leaves some out. The table includes under 75,000 clones, 91% detected once. CDR1 and CDR2 (germline): GTSNPN, SVGIG (reference sequence). The length of the CDR3 is 11 residues. V shed 3 bases and J shed 7 bases, with 10 bases lying between them. Sequenced material: CD4+ T cells from peripheral blood mononuclear cells, taken after pregnancy. The V and J genes are TRBV30 and TRBJ2-7, with D possibly TRBD1 on 5 matching bases. The source is a female donor in good health, enrolled as a control in a pregnancy study. CDR3 nucleotide sequence: TGTGCCTGGAGCCAGGGTGGAGAGCAGTACTTC. It encodes CAWSQGGEQYF.